Presented here are 14 T cell receptor beta chains from one specimen sequenced in a study of response to subunit inactivated influenza vaccine. TCRdb fed the RT-PCR reads into MiXCR, producing one record per CDR3 protein. The sample includes about 580,000 distinct CDR3 sequences, about 14% of them seen just once. The material was PBMCs from blood, obtained 11 to 12 days after vaccination. These TCRs come from a man aged 45-65 years who received an inactivated influenza vaccine.

This clonotype came up a few times. V is TRBV4-1 and J is TRBJ2-3; D is undetermined. Between the trimmed V and J ends, which lost 1 base and 5 bases, there was a span of 7 bases. CDR1 is MGHRA, CDR2 YSYEKL, per germline. The CDR3 spans 13 residues. CDR3 protein: CASSQVVRDTQYF. The CDR3 DNA reads TGCGCCAGCAGCCAAGTTGTCCGAGATACGCAGTATTTT.

This clonotype appeared a few times. This chain connects TRBV5-5 to TRBJ2-3; TRBD2 might be the D (6 bases). This CDR3 contains 15 residues. The V gene's germline CDR1 is SGHKS and CDR2 YYEKEE (reference sequence). Trimming took 6 bases from V and 6 from J, leaving 20 bases between them. The CDR3 DNA reads as TGTGCCAGCAACCTGGAGGGGAGGCTGCGGGATACGCAGTATTTT. Translating gives CASNLEGRLRDTQYF.

This clonotype turned up a few times. V gene TRBV6-5 combines with J gene TRBJ2-3; 10 bases align to TRBD1. Per germline, CDR1 MNHEY and CDR2 SVGAGI. CDR3 size: 16 residues. Germline trimming cut 5 bases from V and 5 bases from J; bases unmatched to any gene: 10. The CDR3 nucleotides are TGTGCCAGCAGTCACCTTGGGGGACAGGGGCAAGATACGCAGTATTTT. This sequence encodes CASSHLGGQGQDTQYF.

This chain uses TRBV5-1 with TRBJ2-5; 9 nucleotides match TRBD1. CDR1 and CDR2 (germline): SGHRS, YFSETQ. Germline trimming cut 2 bases from V and 4 bases from J; bases unmatched to any gene: 6. CDR3 size: 15 residues. CDR3 residues: CASSLEGQGAETQYF. CDR3 DNA sequence: TGCGCCAGCAGCTTAGAGGGACAGGGTGCAGAGACCCAGTACTTC.

A few counts support this clonotype. The chain combines TRBV7-8 with TRBJ2-1; D is undetermined. Trimming cost V 7 bases and J 4 bases, with 14 bases left between them. Germline V gene sequence: CDR1 SGHVS, CDR2 FQNEAQ. CDR3 length equals 14 residues. CDR3 DNA sequence: TGTGCCAGCAACCTCCCCGGGCGATACAATGAGCAGTTCTTC. Translation gives CASNLPGRYNEQFF.

The rearrangement joins TRBV2 to TRBJ2-3, with TRBD1 as a possible D gene (6 bases). Germline V gene lookup returns CDR1 SNHLY and CDR2 FYNNEI. Trimming removed 2 bases at V and 0 bases at J, with 6 bases between. CDR3 length: 14 amino acids. The CDR3 sequence: CASSEQGSTDTQYF. DNA for the CDR3: TGTGCCAGCAGTGAACAGGGGAGCACAGATACGCAGTATTTT. Complete variable domain (other parts from reference TRBV2 and TRBJ2-3): EPEVTQTPSHQVTQMGQEVILRCVPISNHLYFYWYRQILGQKVEFLVSFYNNEISEKSEIFDDQFSVERPDGSNFTLKIRSTKLEDSAMYFCASSEQGSTDTQYFGPGTRLTVL.

The chain combines TRBV4-2 with TRBJ2-7; 11 bases are a match to TRBD1. The CDR3 consists of 18 residues. Germline lookup yields CDR1 LGHNA and CDR2 YNFKEQ. The V gene end was trimmed by 3 bases and the J gene end by 3 bases; junction bases not matched to a gene: 13. The CDR3 sequence: CASSHLLGTGGVFYEQYF. CDR3 DNA: TGTGCCAGCAGCCACCTCCTTGGGACAGGGGGAGTTTTCTACGAGCAGTACTTC.

At least ten counts were recorded for this clonotype. V usage is TRBV28 and J usage is TRBJ2-1; 9 nucleotides agree with TRBD2. V trimming: 5 bases; J trimming: 8 bases; junction bases outside the gene matches: 7. Germline V CDR1 and CDR2: MDHEN, SYDVKM. The CDR3 has 14 residues. This chain's CDR3 is CASSAAGGPHEQFF. CDR3 DNA: TGTGCCAGCAGTGCCGCGGGAGGGCCCCATGAGCAGTTCTTC.

V gene TRBV20-1 combines with J gene TRBJ2-7, with TRBD1 matching 9 bases. The CDR3 has 16 residues. Germline loops: CDR1 DFQATT, CDR2 SNEGSKA (reference sequence). After removal of 0 bases from V and 1 base from J, the junction contained 7 bases not matched to a gene. The CDR3 DNA sequence: TGCAGTGCTAGAGAACGGACAGGGGTAAAGTCCTACGAGCAGTACTTC. The encoded protein is CSARERTGVKSYEQYF.

CDR3 sequence (DNA): TGTGCCAGCAGTCATACTAGCGGCGATACGCAGTATTTT. This gives the protein CASSHTSGDTQYF. This chain links TRBV7-9 with TRBJ2-3; 8 nucleotides align to TRBD2. The CDR3 has 13 amino acids. V lost 6 bases to trimming and J lost 6 bases; unmatched junction nucleotides: 5. Germline-derived CDR1 and CDR2 are SEHNR and FQNEAQ (reference sequence).

There are a few counts of this clonotype. This chain joins TRBV7-2 and TRBJ2-3; TRBD1 might be the D (8 bases). The CDR3 has 13 residues. V was pared by 7 bases and J by 4 bases, with 12 bases between. Germline V lookup: CDR1 SGHTA, CDR2 FQGNSA. The CDR3 DNA reads as TGTGCCAGCAACACAGGGGGGGCAGATACGCAGTATTTT. Encoded protein: CASNTGGADTQYF.

In this sample, this clonotype turned up a few times. Written as DNA, the CDR3 is TGTGCCAGCAGCAAAGCTTCTGGACAAGGAGAAACTGAAGCTTTCTTT. This encodes CASSKASGQGETEAFF. The chain combines TRBV21-1 with TRBJ1-1; the D call in the table, TRBD1, was not verified against the DNA. TRBV21-1 is an annotated pseudogene. The CDR3 totals 16 residues.

This clonotype occurred a few times. V gene TRBV7-2 combines with J gene TRBJ2-3, with 8 bases lining up with TRBD2. Germline lookup yields CDR1 SGHTA and CDR2 FQGNSA. This CDR3 is 15 amino acids long. The V gene end was trimmed by 5 bases and the J gene end by 6 bases; junction bases not matched to a gene: 10. Written as DNA, the CDR3 is TGTGCCAGCAGCCCTTCAGAGACTAGCGTTGATACGCAGTATTTT. Translating gives CASSPSETSVDTQYF.

In its sample, this clonotype was seen a few times. The V gene is TRBV29-1, the J gene TRBJ2-5; the D gene is possibly TRBD2 (5 bases). The V gene lost 0 bases and the J gene lost 4 bases, with 15 bases spanning the gap. Germline V gene sequence: CDR1 SQVTM, CDR2 ANQGSEA. CDR3 length equals 15 residues. CDR3 in amino acids: CSVEDTGVGGETQYF. CDR3 in DNA: TGCAGCGTTGAAGATACCGGGGTTGGCGGAGAGACCCAGTACTTC.